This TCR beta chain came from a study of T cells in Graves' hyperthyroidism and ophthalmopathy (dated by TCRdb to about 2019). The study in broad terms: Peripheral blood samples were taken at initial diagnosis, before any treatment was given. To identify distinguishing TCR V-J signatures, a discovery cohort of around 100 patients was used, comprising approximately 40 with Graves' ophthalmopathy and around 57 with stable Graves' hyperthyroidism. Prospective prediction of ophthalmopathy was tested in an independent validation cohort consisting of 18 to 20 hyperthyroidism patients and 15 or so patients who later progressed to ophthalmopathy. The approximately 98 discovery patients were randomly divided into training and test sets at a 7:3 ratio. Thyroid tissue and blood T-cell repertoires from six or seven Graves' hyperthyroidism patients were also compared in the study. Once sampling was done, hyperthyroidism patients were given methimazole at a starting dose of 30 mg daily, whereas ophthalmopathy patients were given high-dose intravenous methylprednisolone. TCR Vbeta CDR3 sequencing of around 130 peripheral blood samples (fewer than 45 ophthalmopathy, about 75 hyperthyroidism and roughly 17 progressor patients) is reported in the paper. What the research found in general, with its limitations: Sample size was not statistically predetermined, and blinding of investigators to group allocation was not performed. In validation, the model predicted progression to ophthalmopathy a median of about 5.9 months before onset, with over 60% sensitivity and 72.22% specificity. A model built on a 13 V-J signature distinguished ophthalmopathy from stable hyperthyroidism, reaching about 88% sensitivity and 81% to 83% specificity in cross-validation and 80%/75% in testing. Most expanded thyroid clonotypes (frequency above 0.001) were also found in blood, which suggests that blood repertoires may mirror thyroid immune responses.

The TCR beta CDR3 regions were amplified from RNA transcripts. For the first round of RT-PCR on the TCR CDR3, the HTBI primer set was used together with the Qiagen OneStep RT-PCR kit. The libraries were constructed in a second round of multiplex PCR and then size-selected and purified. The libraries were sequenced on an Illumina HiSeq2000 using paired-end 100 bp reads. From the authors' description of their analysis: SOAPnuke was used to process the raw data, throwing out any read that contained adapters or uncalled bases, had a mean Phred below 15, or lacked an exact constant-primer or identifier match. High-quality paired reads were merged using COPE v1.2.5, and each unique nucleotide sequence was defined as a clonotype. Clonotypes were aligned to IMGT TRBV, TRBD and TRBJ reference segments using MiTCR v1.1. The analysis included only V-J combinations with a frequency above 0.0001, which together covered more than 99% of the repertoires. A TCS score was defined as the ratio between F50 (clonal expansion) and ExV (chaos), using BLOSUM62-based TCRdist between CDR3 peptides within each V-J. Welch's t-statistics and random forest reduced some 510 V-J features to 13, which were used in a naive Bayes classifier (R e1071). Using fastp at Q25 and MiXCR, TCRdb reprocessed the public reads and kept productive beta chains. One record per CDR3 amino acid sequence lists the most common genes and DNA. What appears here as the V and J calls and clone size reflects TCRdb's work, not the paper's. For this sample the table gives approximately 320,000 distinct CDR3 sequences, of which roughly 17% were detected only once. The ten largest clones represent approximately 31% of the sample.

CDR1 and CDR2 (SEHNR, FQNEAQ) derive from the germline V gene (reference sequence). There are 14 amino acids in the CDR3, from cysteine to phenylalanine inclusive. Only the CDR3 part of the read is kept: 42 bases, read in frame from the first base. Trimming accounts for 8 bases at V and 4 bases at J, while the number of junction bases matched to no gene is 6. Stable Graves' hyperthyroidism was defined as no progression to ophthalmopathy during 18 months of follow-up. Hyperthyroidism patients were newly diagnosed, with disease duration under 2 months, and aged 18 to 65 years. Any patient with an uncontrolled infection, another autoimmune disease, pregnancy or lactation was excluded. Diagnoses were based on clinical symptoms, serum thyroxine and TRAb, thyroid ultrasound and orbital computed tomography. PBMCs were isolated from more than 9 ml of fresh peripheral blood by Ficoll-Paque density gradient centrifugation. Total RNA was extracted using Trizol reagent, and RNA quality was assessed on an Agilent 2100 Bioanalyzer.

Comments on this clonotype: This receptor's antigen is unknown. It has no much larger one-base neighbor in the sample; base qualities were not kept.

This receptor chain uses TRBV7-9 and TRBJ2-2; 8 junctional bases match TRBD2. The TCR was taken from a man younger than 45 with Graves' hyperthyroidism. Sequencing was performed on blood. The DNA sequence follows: TGTGCCAGCCAGAGCGGGAGTGCCACCGGGGAGCTGTTTTTT. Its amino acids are CASQSGSATGELFF.